The entry that follows covers one T cell receptor (beta chain) sequence. The entry originates in a study of blood T cell repertoires in COVID-19. Background on the study: Whether acute or convalescent, the COVID-19 samples came from the United States, Italy and Spain. T cells, B-cell-depleted T cells, or PBMCs supplied cDNA or gDNA.

As originally analysed: Amplification from reference gene primers served as the basis for estimated nucleated cell counts. Measured with immunoSEQ multiplex PCR; TCRdb has only the in-frame clones, and not every one. That table is the source of V, J and clone size, and D and trimming were worked out from the DNA. Here the sample spans some 250,000 clones, 83% being singletons. The CDR3 loop spans 14 amino acids. Germline CDR1 KGHSH, CDR2 LQKENI. The J segment lost 7 bases and the V segment lost 5 bases, leaving 3 bases of the junction unmatched. The sequenced material came from peripheral blood. The chain carries TRBV18 and TRBJ1-5; 12 nucleotides line up with TRBD1. The receptor comes from a man at least 80 years old with acute or convalescent COVID-19. In DNA, the CDR3 is TGTGCCAGCTCAGCCGGGACAGGGGGCCAGCCCCAGCATTTT. Translation gives CASSAGTGGQPQHF.